Listed below are T cell receptor beta chains from one sample, sequenced in a study of CD8 T cells in Susac syndrome. TCRdb independently ran MiXCR on the immunoSEQ multiplex PCR reads; one entry per CDR3 protein. The top ten clones hold approximately 0.09% of a sample with approximately 180,000 distinct CDR3 sequences, 90% to 95% of them seen once. Sequencing input: CD4+ T cells from PBMCs. The receptor set was obtained from a human donor with Susac syndrome. CDR3s include the opening cysteine and the closing phenylalanine or tryptophan. The D gene is left open where the match is weak. The size entry is marked missing in some rows and otherwise reads once, few, many or a size class.

CDR3 length: 16; V gene: TRBV4-2; D gene: .; clone size: .; J gene: TRBJ1-2; CDR3 DNA: TGTGCCAGCAGCCAAGATTACGAGATCGGGGGCTATGGCTACACCTTC; CDR3 protein: CASSQDYEIGGYGYTF
CDR3 length: 12; V gene: TRBV29-1; D gene: TRBD1; clone size: .; J gene: TRBJ2-7; CDR3 DNA: TGCAGCGCTAAAACAGGGGGCCACGAGCAGTACTTC; CDR3 protein: CSAKTGGHEQYF
CDR3 length: 12; V gene: TRBV28; D gene: .; clone size: .; J gene: TRBJ2-7; CDR3 DNA: TGTGCCAGCAGTATAGCAACCTACGAGCAGTACTTC; CDR3 protein: CASSIATYEQYF
CDR3 length: 16; V gene: TRBV6-1; D gene: TRBD1; clone size: once; J gene: TRBJ2-1; CDR3 DNA: TGTGCCAGCAGTGAATCGCGGACAGGTTGGGGGAGTGAGCAGTTCTTC; CDR3 protein: CASSESRTGWGSEQFF
CDR3 length: 20; V gene: TRBV28; D gene: TRBD1; clone size: .; J gene: TRBJ1-5; CDR3 DNA: TGTGCCAGCAGTTTTTCGGCGCGGACAGGGAATTCGGGGGGCAATCAGCCCCAGCATTTT; CDR3 protein: CASSFSARTGNSGGNQPQHF
CDR3 length: 14; V gene: TRBV20-1; D gene: TRBD2; clone size: .; J gene: TRBJ2-3; CDR3 DNA: TGCAGTGCTGGGACTAGCGGGGGGAGCCGTACGCAGTATTTT; CDR3 protein: CSAGTSGGSRTQYF
CDR3 length: 16; V gene: TRBV18; D gene: TRBD1; clone size: .; J gene: TRBJ2-2; CDR3 DNA: TGTGCCAGCTCGCTCGGACAGGGGGTCATCACCGGGGAGCTGTTTTTT; CDR3 protein: CASSLGQGVITGELFF
CDR3 length: 14; V gene: TRBV20-1; D gene: TRBD1; clone size: .; J gene: TRBJ1-6; CDR3 DNA: TGCAGTGCTGACAGGGACAGGGGTAATTCACCCCTCCACTTT; CDR3 protein: CSADRDRGNSPLHF
CDR3 length: 17; V gene: TRBV9; D gene: .; clone size: .; J gene: TRBJ2-3; CDR3 DNA: TGTGCCAGCAGCGTAGGGGCCTTGGTGGGCCGAGGGGATACGCAGTATTTT; CDR3 protein: CASSVGALVGRGDTQYF
CDR3 length: 12; V gene: TRBV5-6; D gene: .; clone size: .; J gene: TRBJ2-3; CDR3 DNA: TGTGCCAGCAGCTTGGTGGGGGATACGCAGTATTTT; CDR3 protein: CASSLVGDTQYF
CDR3 length: 14; V gene: TRBV2; D gene: .; clone size: .; J gene: TRBJ1-2; CDR3 DNA: TGTGCCAGCAGTGATGGGAGGGCCTACTATGGCTACACCTTC; CDR3 protein: CASSDGRAYYGYTF
CDR3 length: 15; V gene: TRBV20-1; D gene: .; clone size: .; J gene: TRBJ1-2; CDR3 DNA: TGCAGTGCTCTCCCATGGGGAGACAGCTCCTATGGCTACACCTTC; CDR3 protein: CSALPWGDSSYGYTF
CDR3 length: 18; V gene: TRBV2; D gene: TRBD2; clone size: once; J gene: TRBJ2-3; CDR3 DNA: TGTGCCAGCAGTGAAGCTGGGGGGCTAGCGGGGGACCTGGGTTCGCAGTATTTT; CDR3 protein: CASSEAGGLAGDLGSQYF
CDR3 length: 14; V gene: TRBV5-6; D gene: TRBD1; clone size: .; J gene: TRBJ1-2; CDR3 DNA: TGTGCCAGCAGCTCTGACAGGGTACGGTATGGCTACACCTTC; CDR3 protein: CASSSDRVRYGYTF
CDR3 length: 15; V gene: TRBV7-3; D gene: TRBD2; clone size: .; J gene: TRBJ2-1; CDR3 DNA: TGTGCCAGCAGCCGATCTAGCGGGGGGGCCTCTGAGCAGTTCTTC; CDR3 protein: CASSRSSGGASEQFF
CDR3 length: 15; V gene: TRBV3-1; D gene: .; clone size: .; J gene: TRBJ2-5; CDR3 DNA: TGTGCCAGCAGCCAATACGGGACCCACGGGGAGACCCAGTACTTC; CDR3 protein: CASSQYGTHGETQYF
CDR3 length: 13; V gene: TRBV27; D gene: .; clone size: once; J gene: TRBJ1-4; CDR3 DNA: TGTGCCAGCAGTTTTTGGGGCGACGAAAAACTGTTTTTT; CDR3 protein: CASSFWGDEKLFF
CDR3 length: 17; V gene: TRBV12-3/TRBV12-4; D gene: TRBD1; clone size: .; J gene: TRBJ2-6; CDR3 DNA: TGTGCCAGCAGTATAGGGACAGGGGCCTCTGGGGCCAACGTCCTGACTTTC; CDR3 protein: CASSIGTGASGANVLTF
CDR3 length: 12; V gene: TRBV7-4; D gene: .; clone size: .; J gene: TRBJ2-1; CDR3 DNA: TGTGCCAGCAGCCCGGGACTTTTTGAGCAGTTCTTC; CDR3 protein: CASSPGLFEQFF
CDR3 length: 12; V gene: TRBV10-3; D gene: .; clone size: .; J gene: TRBJ2-1; CDR3 DNA: TGTGCCATCACCTCCGCCGAGAATGAGCAGTTCTTC; CDR3 protein: CAITSAENEQFF
CDR3 length: 14; V gene: TRBV20-1; D gene: .; clone size: .; J gene: TRBJ1-4; CDR3 DNA: TGCAGTGCTCCCTACCGAGGGCTCAATGAAAAACTGTTTTTT; CDR3 protein: CSAPYRGLNEKLFF
CDR3 length: 15; V gene: TRBV20-1; D gene: .; clone size: .; J gene: TRBJ2-5; CDR3 DNA: TGCAGTGCTAGTCTTAGCGATAAGTGGGGAGAGACCCAGTACTTC; CDR3 protein: CSASLSDKWGETQYF
CDR3 length: 14; V gene: TRBV3-1; D gene: .; clone size: .; J gene: TRBJ1-2; CDR3 DNA: TGTGCCAGCAGCCAAGGACCGGGGGGGGCTGGCTACACCTTC; CDR3 protein: CASSQGPGGAGYTF
CDR3 length: 16; V gene: TRBV18; D gene: .; clone size: .; J gene: TRBJ2-2; CDR3 DNA: TGTGCCAGCTCACCCAGAACAACCGGACAGAGCGGGGAGCTGTTTTTT; CDR3 protein: CASSPRTTGQSGELFF
CDR3 length: 14; V gene: TRBV5-6; D gene: TRBD1; clone size: .; J gene: TRBJ1-2; CDR3 DNA: TGTGCCAGCAGCTCAGGGTTCAGGGGGAATGGCTACACCTTC; CDR3 protein: CASSSGFRGNGYTF
CDR3 length: 17; V gene: TRBV3-1; D gene: TRBD2; clone size: .; J gene: TRBJ2-1; CDR3 DNA: TGTGCCAGCAGCCAAAAACTCAAGGGACTAGCAAGGAATGAGCAGTTCTTC; CDR3 protein: CASSQKLKGLARNEQFF
CDR3 length: 16; V gene: TRBV12-3/TRBV12-4; D gene: TRBD1; clone size: .; J gene: TRBJ2-3; CDR3 DNA: TGTGCCAGCAGTTTTGCCGGGACAGGGGGATCAGATACGCAGTATTTT; CDR3 protein: CASSFAGTGGSDTQYF
CDR3 length: 19; V gene: TRBV7-8; D gene: TRBD2; clone size: .; J gene: TRBJ2-5; CDR3 DNA: TGTGCCAGCAGCTTAGCTAAGGCCAGCGGGAGGGCGCCCCAAGAGACCCAGTACTTC; CDR3 protein: CASSLAKASGRAPQETQYF
CDR3 length: 14; V gene: TRBV3-1; D gene: .; clone size: .; J gene: TRBJ2-1; CDR3 DNA: TGTGCCAGCAGCCGGGACACAGTAGGGAATGAGCAGTTCTTC; CDR3 protein: CASSRDTVGNEQFF
CDR3 length: 13; V gene: TRBV5-1; D gene: .; clone size: .; J gene: TRBJ2-5; CDR3 DNA: TGCGCCAGCCAATCCCAGGGGGGGGAGACCCAGTACTTC; CDR3 protein: CASQSQGGETQYF